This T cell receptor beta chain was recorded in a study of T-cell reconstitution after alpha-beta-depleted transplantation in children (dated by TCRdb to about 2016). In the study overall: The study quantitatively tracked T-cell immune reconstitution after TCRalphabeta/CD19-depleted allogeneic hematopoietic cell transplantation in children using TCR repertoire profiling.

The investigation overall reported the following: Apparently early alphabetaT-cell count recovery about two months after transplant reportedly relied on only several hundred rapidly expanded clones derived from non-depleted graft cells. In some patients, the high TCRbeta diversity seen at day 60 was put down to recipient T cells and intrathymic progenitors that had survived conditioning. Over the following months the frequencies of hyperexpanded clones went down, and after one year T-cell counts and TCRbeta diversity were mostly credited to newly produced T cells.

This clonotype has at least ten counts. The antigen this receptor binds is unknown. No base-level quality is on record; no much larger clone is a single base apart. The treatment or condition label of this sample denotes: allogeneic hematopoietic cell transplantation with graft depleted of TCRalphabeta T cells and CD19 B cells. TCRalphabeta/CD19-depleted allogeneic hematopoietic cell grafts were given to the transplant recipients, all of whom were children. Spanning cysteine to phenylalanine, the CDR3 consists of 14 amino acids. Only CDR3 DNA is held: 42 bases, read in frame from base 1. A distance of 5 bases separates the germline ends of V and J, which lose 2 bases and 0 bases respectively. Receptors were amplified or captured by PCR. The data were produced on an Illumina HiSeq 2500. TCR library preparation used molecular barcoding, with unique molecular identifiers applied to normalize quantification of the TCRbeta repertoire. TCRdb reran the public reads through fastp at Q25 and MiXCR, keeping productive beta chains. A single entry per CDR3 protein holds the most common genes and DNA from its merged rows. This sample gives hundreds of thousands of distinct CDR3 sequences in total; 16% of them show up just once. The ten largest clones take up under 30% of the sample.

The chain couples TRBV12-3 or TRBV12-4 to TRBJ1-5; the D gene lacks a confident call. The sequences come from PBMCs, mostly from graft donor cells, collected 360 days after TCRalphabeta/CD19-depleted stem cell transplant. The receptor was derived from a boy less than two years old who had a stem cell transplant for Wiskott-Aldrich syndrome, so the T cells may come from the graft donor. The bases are TGTGCCAGCAGTTTAAGGCCTAGCAATCAGCCCCAGCATTTT. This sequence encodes CASSLRPSNQPQHF.